Listed below are T cell receptor beta chains from one sample, sequenced in a study of early T cells in non-severe SARS-CoV-2 infection. TCRdb reprocessed the 5' RACE reads via MiXCR and lists one record per CDR3 protein. This table has tens of thousands of distinct CDR3 sequences, about 4.4% appearing once. The sample taken for sequencing was whole blood. These receptor sequences come from an adult who was a healthcare worker with PCR-confirmed SARS-CoV-2 infection or an uninfected control (not recorded which). The CDR3 runs from the conserved cysteine through the conserved F or W. D genes are given only for firm matches. Clone size, where shown, is once, few, many, or a class for clones that have expanded.

D: -
V: TRBV20-1
J: TRBJ1-4
size: few
length: 15
DNA: TGCAGTGCTCAGCCTCTTCGGGACACCAATGAAAAACTGTTTTTT
CDR3: CSAQPLRDTNEKLFF

D: TRBD2
V: TRBV7-9
J: TRBJ2-3
size: many
length: 15
DNA: TGTGCCAGCAGCTCGACTAGCGGGGGAACAGATACGCAGTATTTT
CDR3: CASSSTSGGTDTQYF

D: TRBD2
V: TRBV7-2
J: TRBJ2-3
size: few
length: 16
DNA: TGTGCCAGCAGCTTAGAGGGCGGGAGGGTCACAGATACGCAGTATTTT
CDR3: CASSLEGGRVTDTQYF

D: TRBD2
V: TRBV9
J: TRBJ2-2
size: few
length: 16
DNA: TGTGCCAGCAGCCGTTTGGCGGGAGGGAACACCGGGGAGCTGTTTTTT
CDR3: CASSRLAGGNTGELFF

D: -
V: TRBV30
J: TRBJ1-5
size: many
length: 14
DNA: TGTGCCTGGAGTGTGGGAACAGGCAATCAGCCCCAGCATTTT
CDR3: CAWSVGTGNQPQHF

D: -
V: TRBV12-3/TRBV12-4
J: TRBJ1-1
size: many
length: 13
DNA: TGTGCCAGCAGTTTAGCGCTGTACGGAGAAGCTTTCTTT
CDR3: CASSLALYGEAFF

D: TRBD1
V: TRBV20-1
J: TRBJ1-1
size: few
length: 14
DNA: TGCAGTGCCGGATCGGGACAGACGAACACTGAAGCTTTCTTT
CDR3: CSAGSGQTNTEAFF

D: TRBD1
V: TRBV30
J: TRBJ2-4
size: many
length: 15
DNA: TGTGCCTGGAGCGGGACAGCCCTAGCCAAAAACATTCAGTACTTC
CDR3: CAWSGTALAKNIQYF

D: -
V: TRBV7-2
J: TRBJ2-1
size: many
length: 17
DNA: TGTGCCAGCAGCTCCCAACCACAGGGAGTCTCCTACAATGAGCAGTTCTTC
CDR3: CASSSQPQGVSYNEQFF

D: TRBD1
V: TRBV7-9
J: TRBJ1-6
size: many
length: 15
DNA: TGTGCCAGCAGCCCTACAGGACAGGCTAATTCACCCCTCCACTTT
CDR3: CASSPTGQANSPLHF

D: TRBD2
V: TRBV11-2
J: TRBJ2-1
size: many
length: 16
DNA: TGTGCCAGCAGCTCCGGACTAGCGGGTCTACGGGGTGAGCAGTTCTTC
CDR3: CASSSGLAGLRGEQFF

D: -
V: TRBV20-1
J: TRBJ2-1
size: many
length: 14
DNA: TGCAGTGCTAGAGTTGCCAGCGGGCACAATGAGCAGTTCTTC
CDR3: CSARVASGHNEQFF

D: -
V: TRBV24-1
J: TRBJ2-3
size: -
length: 13
DNA: TGTGCCACCGGGGAGCAAGTTACAGATACGCAGTATTTT
CDR3: CATGEQVTDTQYF